Listed here are 32 T cell receptor beta chains from one sample, sequenced in a study of OX40 agonist ivuxolimab in advanced cancers. Here immunoSEQ multiplex PCR was the method, and the copy in TCRdb shows in-frame clones only, minus some. The data show tens of thousands of clones, with more than 85% seen just once and roughly an eighth held by the top ten. The sample in question was CD4+ or CD8+ T cells sorted from blood, obtained in a trial of the OX40 agonist ivuxolimab. The receptor source for this set is an adult with an advanced solid tumor such as melanoma, head and neck, liver or kidney cancer.

This chain joins TRBV27 and TRBJ2-4; D is possibly TRBD1 or TRBD2 (7 bases each). CDR3 length: 14 amino acids. Trimming cost V 7 bases and J 7 bases, with 17 bases left between them. Per germline, CDR1 MNHEY and CDR2 SMNVEV (reference sequence). This CDR3 reads CASTPRGGMNIQYF. The CDR3, as DNA: TGTGCCAGCACCCCCAGGGGGGGAATGAACATTCAGTACTTC.

The chain couples TRBV7-6 to TRBJ2-1; the match to TRBD1 covers 7 bases. J was trimmed by 5 bases and V by 3 bases; bases with no gene match: 4. CDR1 and CDR2 (germline): SGHVS, FNYEAQ. This CDR3 has 14 residues. The CDR3 loop is CASSLLTGNNEQFF. CDR3 coding DNA: TGTGCCAGCAGCTTGCTGACAGGGAACAATGAGCAGTTCTTC.

This chain joins TRBV27 and TRBJ2-7; D tentatively fits TRBD1 or TRBD2 (5 bases each). Germline CDR1 reads MNHEY; CDR2 reads SMNVEV (reference sequence). CDR3 size: 11 residues. V shed 5 bases and J shed 7 bases, with 9 bases lying between them. Here the CDR3 reads CASSKWGEQYF. The CDR3 bases are TGTGCCAGCAGTAAATGGGGGGAGCAGTACTTC.

The J gene is TRBJ2-7, the V gene TRBV19; D remains unclear. The V and J ends lost 3 bases and 1 base respectively, with 10 bases between them. CDR3 length: 14 amino acids. Germline-derived CDR1 and CDR2 are LNHDA and SQIVND (reference sequence). The DNA of the CDR3 is TGTGCCAGTAGTATCCTTGGACCATCCTACGAGCAGTACTTC. It specifies CASSILGPSYEQYF. Looking up the rest from reference TRBV19 and TRBJ2-7 gives the full variable domain: DGGITQSPKYLFRKEGQNVTLSCEQNLNHDAMYWYRQDPGQGLRLIYYSQIVNDFQKGDIAEGYSVSREKKESFPLTVTSAQKNPTAFYLCASSILGPSYEQYFGPGTRLTVT.

The CDR3 here is CASNKAGGPGTDTQYF. In DNA, the CDR3 is TGCGCCAGCAATAAGGCGGGAGGGCCGGGAACAGATACGCAGTATTTT. V and J are TRBV5-1 and TRBJ2-3; 9 bases map to TRBD2. The CDR3 spans 16 residues. V dropped 6 bases and J dropped 3; count of bases not matched to a gene: 11. Germline CDR1 and CDR2: SGHRS and YFSETQ.

The V gene is TRBV2, the J gene TRBJ1-4, with no clear D. This CDR3 region has 13 residues. The germline V gene encodes CDR1 SNHLY and CDR2 FYNNEI. V was pared by 4 bases and J by 8 bases, with 11 bases between. In nucleotides, the CDR3 is TGTGCCAGCAGTGTAAGGGTGGGGGAAAAACTGTTTTTT. This codes for CASSVRVGEKLFF. Based on the CDR3 plus reference TRBV2 and TRBJ1-4, the full variable domain is EPEVTQTPSHQVTQMGQEVILRCVPISNHLYFYWYRQILGQKVEFLVSFYNNEISEKSEIFDDQFSVERPDGSNFTLKIRSTKLEDSAMYFCASSVRVGEKLFFGSGTQLSVL.

The V call is TRBV21-1, the J call TRBJ2-1; the listed D gene, TRBD1, was not tested against the DNA. TRBV21-1 is termed a pseudogene. The CDR3 is 16 amino acids. Here the CDR3 reads CASTHRGVSSYNEQFF. The DNA of the CDR3 is TGTGCCAGCACCCACAGGGGCGTGAGCTCCTACAATGAGCAGTTCTTC.

The genes are TRBV29-1 and TRBJ1-1, with D perhaps TRBD1 (5 bases). Germline V gene sequence: CDR1 SQVTM, CDR2 ANQGSEA. The CDR3 has 13 residues. Trimming removed 3 bases at V and 2 bases at J, with 10 bases between. The CDR3 spells CSVDFTGNTEAFF. The DNA for the CDR3 is TGCAGCGTTGACTTCACAGGTAACACTGAAGCTTTCTTT.

V and J are TRBV15 and TRBJ1-2; D call uncertain. CDR1 LNHNV and CDR2 YYDKDF come from the germline V gene (reference sequence). This CDR3 region has 15 residues. Trimming stripped 0 bases from V and 4 bases from J, with 12 bases between. The CDR3 spells CATSREAGYFYGYTF. The CDR3 region has the DNA TGTGCCACCAGCAGAGAGGCGGGTTATTTCTATGGCTACACCTTC.

The CDR3 loop reads CASSALSSYEQYF. The CDR3, as DNA: TGTGCCAGCAGTGCGCTAAGCTCCTACGAGCAGTACTTC. This chain uses TRBV6-1 with TRBJ2-7; D ambiguous. This CDR3 contains 13 residues. Per the germline V gene, CDR1 is MNHNS and CDR2 is SASEGT. Trimming left V 4 bases short and J 0 bases short, with 7 bases between.

The rearrangement uses TRBV11-2 and TRBJ2-7; no firm D call. The germline V gene encodes CDR1 SGHAT and CDR2 FQNNGV. The CDR3 runs 13 residues. V lost 4 bases and J lost 4, with 11 bases in between. As DNA, the CDR3 is TGTGCCAGCAGCTCGCCTGGTCGGTACGAGCAGTACTTC. It translates to CASSSPGRYEQYF.

This clone was observed a few times. The genes are TRBV27 and TRBJ2-1, with D possibly matching TRBD2 (5 bases). Germline values: CDR1 MNHEY, CDR2 SMNVEV (reference sequence). Trimming removed 3 bases from V and 5 bases from J, with 8 bases in between. This CDR3 spans 13 amino acids. The CDR3 DNA reads TGTGCCAGCAGTTTCTCGGGAAACAATGAGCAGTTCTTC. This sequence encodes CASSFSGNNEQFF.

This clone was observed once. J is TRBJ2-7 and V is TRBV29-1; TRBD1 agrees at 9 bases. With 2 bases clipped from V and 3 bases from J, the junction kept 5 bases outside the gene matches. Germline CDR1 SQVTM, CDR2 ANQGSEA. This CDR3 has 14 amino acids. Here the CDR3 reads CSVEMLDRGYEQYF. Here the CDR3 DNA reads TGCAGCGTTGAAATGTTGGACAGGGGCTACGAGCAGTACTTC.

The rearrangement uses TRBV28 and TRBJ2-5, with 11 bases identical to TRBD2. CDR3 length: 18 residues. CDR1 is MDHEN and CDR2 is SYDVKM in the germline V gene. With 7 bases clipped from V and 7 bases from J, the junction kept 20 bases outside the gene matches. The CDR3 DNA follows: TGTGCCAGCACCAACGGAGGAGTAGGGCTAGCGGGAGGCGGGACCCAGTACTTC. Protein: CASTNGGVGLAGGGTQYF.

The V call is TRBV27, the J call TRBJ2-3; D is ambiguous. CDR3 length: 12 residues. Trimming removed 2 bases at V and 3 bases at J, with 3 bases between. Germline CDR1 reads MNHEY; CDR2 reads SMNVEV (reference sequence). CDR3: CASSLGTDTQYF. CDR3 nucleotides: TGTGCCAGCAGTTTAGGAACAGATACGCAGTATTTT.

This chain connects TRBV27 to TRBJ2-7; 9 positions agree with TRBD1. The CDR3 spans 16 residues. From germline, CDR1 is MNHEY and CDR2 SMNVEV (reference sequence). The V gene end was trimmed by 6 bases and the J gene end by 2 bases; junction bases not matched to a gene: 11. The DNA for the CDR3 is TGTGCCAGCAGCCCTGTGGCGGGACAGGGCACCTACGAGCAGTACTTC. Amino acid sequence: CASSPVAGQGTYEQYF.

Written as DNA, the CDR3 is TGTGCCAGCAGTTTAGGGCCAGCAGCCTACGAGCAGTACTTC. Amino acids: CASSLGPAAYEQYF. The rearrangement uses TRBV27 and TRBJ2-7; D is uncertain. The V and J ends lost 2 bases and 2 bases respectively, with 10 bases between them. There are 14 residues in the CDR3. From germline, CDR1 is MNHEY and CDR2 SMNVEV (reference sequence).

The rearrangement joins TRBV4-3 to TRBJ2-3; 13 nucleotides line up with TRBD2. This CDR3 is built from 18 residues. Germline lookup yields CDR1 LGHNA and CDR2 YSLEER. V dropped 3 bases and J dropped 2; count of bases not matched to a gene: 8. The CDR3 nucleotides read TGCGCCAGCAGCCACTCTCCGGGACTAGCGGGACTCACAGATACGCAGTATTTT. Protein sequence: CASSHSPGLAGLTDTQYF.

The rearrangement links TRBV4-1 to TRBJ1-1; 8 nucleotides align to TRBD1. CDR3 length: 16 amino acids. The germline V gene encodes CDR1 MGHRA and CDR2 YSYEKL. The junction had 10 bases not matched to a gene; V was cut back by 4 bases and J by 3 bases. The CDR3 DNA is TGCGCCAGCAGCCGGACAGCGGGGACAGGCCACACTGAAGCTTTCTTT. The encoded protein is CASSRTAGTGHTEAFF.

V is TRBV7-8 and J is TRBJ2-7; D not certain. CDR1 SGHVS and CDR2 FQNEAQ come from the germline V gene. The CDR3 spans 14 residues. Between the trimmed V and J ends, which lost 6 bases and 0 bases, there was a span of 12 bases. In DNA form, the CDR3 reads TGTGCCAGCAGTGACGACTTAAGCTCCTACGAGCAGTACTTC. The encoded protein is CASSDDLSSYEQYF.

The rearrangement joins TRBV7-6 to TRBJ1-1; D is unresolved. Trimming took 3 bases from V and 4 from J, leaving 15 bases between them. CDR3 length: 15 residues. Germline CDR1 SGHVS, CDR2 FNYEAQ. CDR3 residues: CASSFIAGNPTEAFF. The CDR3 nucleotides read TGTGCCAGCAGCTTTATCGCCGGCAACCCCACTGAAGCTTTCTTT.

The chain employs TRBV14 and TRBJ2-7; D might be TRBD1 or TRBD2, each matching 5 bases. This CDR3 region has 15 residues. Trimming stripped 0 bases from V and 3 bases from J, with 12 bases between. Looked up from germline, CDR1 is SGHDN and CDR2 is FVKESK. CDR3 sequence reads: CASSQDGGTIYEQYF. DNA of the CDR3: TGTGCCAGCAGCCAAGATGGTGGGACGATCTACGAGCAGTACTTC. Supplemented by reference TRBV14 and TRBJ2-7, the full variable domain reads EAGVTQFPSHSVIEKGQTVTLRCDPISGHDNLYWYRRVMGKEIKFLLHFVKESKQDESGMPNNRFLAERTGGTYSTLKVQPAELEDSGVYFCASSQDGGTIYEQYFGPGTRLTVT.

This clone appeared once. The V call is TRBV4-3, the J call TRBJ1-6; TRBD1 is a possible D gene (6 bases). CDR1 is LGHNA, CDR2 YSLEER, per germline. Deletions cut 1 base from V and 8 bases from J, with 15 bases between. CDR3 length: 16 amino acids. The CDR3 DNA reads as TGCGCCAGCAGCCAAGGGACAGCTATATGGGATTCACCCCTCCACTTT. Amino acid sequence: CASSQGTAIWDSPLHF.

This chain joins TRBV13 and TRBJ2-6, with 7 bases that match TRBD1. CDR1 is PRHDT and CDR2 is FYEKMQ in the germline V gene (reference sequence). The trim removed 2 bases at V and 0 bases at J, leaving 10 bases unmatched. The CDR3 length is 19 residues. The CDR3 DNA sequence: TGTGCCAGCAGCTTATATCGGGACAGTACCTTCTCTGGGGCCAACGTCCTGACTTTC. As protein: CASSLYRDSTFSGANVLTF.

V gene TRBV5-6 combines with J gene TRBJ2-1; TRBD2 is a possible D gene (6 bases). V lost 2 bases and J 10 bases, leaving 19 bases between the germline ends. Per the germline V gene, CDR1 is SGHDT and CDR2 is YYEEEE. The CDR3 is 15 amino acids. The CDR3 region is CASSFGTRSPMEQFF. The CDR3 nucleotides read TGTGCCAGCAGCTTCGGGACTCGGTCCCCTATGGAGCAGTTCTTC.

The rearrangement links TRBV2 to TRBJ2-7; the D is unclear. Germline values: CDR1 SNHLY, CDR2 FYNNEI. V was shortened by 3 bases and J by 5 bases, with 8 bases between the two germline ends. This CDR3 spans 12 amino acids. CDR3 nucleotides: TGTGCCAGCAGTGAGGACCCTCACGAGCAGTACTTC. Translating gives CASSEDPHEQYF.

The CDR3 loop is CAWSVGTDTGELFF. CDR3 coding DNA: TGTGCCTGGAGTGTAGGGACAGACACCGGGGAGCTGTTTTTT. This chain uses TRBV30 with TRBJ2-2; 7 bases map to TRBD1. The germline V gene has CDR1 GTSNPN and CDR2 SVGIG (reference sequence). The CDR3 has 14 residues. The ends lost 0 bases at V and 3 bases at J; junction bases unmatched: 1. Using reference TRBV30 and TRBJ2-2 for the parts outside the CDR3, the full variable domain is SQTIHQWPATLVQPVGSPLSLECTVEGTSNPNLYWYRQAAGRGLQLLFYSVGIGQISSEVPQNLSASRPQDRQFILSSKKLLLSDSGFYLCAWSVGTDTGELFFGEGSRLTVL.

This clone showed up just once. Here the CDR3 DNA reads TGTGCCAGCAGTGCCCCGGGGAGGTTTATGGAAGCTTTCTTT. This gives the protein CASSAPGRFMEAFF. This chain joins TRBV2 and TRBJ1-1; D unclear. The CDR3 runs 14 residues. Per germline, CDR1 SNHLY and CDR2 FYNNEI. V was clipped by 4 bases and J by 8 bases, with 17 bases between them.

This chain links TRBV15 with TRBJ2-3; TRBD1 agrees at 8 bases. Germline CDR1 reads LNHNV; CDR2 reads YYDKDF (reference sequence). The length of the CDR3 is 17 residues. V shed 2 bases, J shed 3 bases, and the junction held 10 bases outside the gene matches. CDR3 in amino acids: CATSRRQGPRGTDTQYF. CDR3 coding DNA: TGTGCCACCAGCAGAAGACAGGGGCCCCGGGGAACAGATACGCAGTATTTT.

The chain is built from TRBV6-1 and TRBJ2-7; D is perhaps TRBD1 (5 bases). Looked up from germline, CDR1 is MNHNS and CDR2 is SASEGT. The length of the CDR3 is 15 residues. The V and J ends lost 1 base and 3 bases respectively, with 13 bases between them. The chain's CDR3 is CASSEVGHDFYEQYF. The DNA of the CDR3 is TGTGCCAGCAGTGAAGTAGGACACGATTTCTACGAGCAGTACTTC.

The chain is built from TRBV7-9 and TRBJ2-7; 10 bases agree with TRBD1. The V gene's germline CDR1 is SEHNR and CDR2 FQNEAQ (reference sequence). The CDR3 has 15 residues. The J segment lost 0 bases and the V segment lost 5 bases, leaving 4 bases of the junction unmatched. The CDR3, as DNA: TGTGCCAGCAGCGGGGGACAGGGGTTCTCCTACGAGCAGTACTTC. Encoded protein: CASSGGQGFSYEQYF. Together with reference TRBV7-9 and TRBJ2-7, the CDR3 gives the full variable domain: DTGVSQNPRHKITKRGQNVTFRCDPISEHNRLYWYRQTLGQGPEFLTYFQNEAQLEKSRLLSDRFSAERPKGSFSTLEIQRTEQGDSAMYLCASSGGQGFSYEQYFGPGTRLTVT.

This sequence joins TRBV4-1 and TRBJ2-5; 8 bases map to TRBD1. The J call could be wrong; TRBJ2-7 is a better fit for the DNA end. The CDR3 totals 15 residues. Germline V CDR1 and CDR2: MGHRA, YSYEKL. This chain's CDR3 is CASSPNSGGSYEQYF. As DNA, the CDR3 is TGCGCCAGCAGCCCGAACTCAGGGGGCAGCTACGAGCAGTACTTC.